Below are 9 T cell receptor beta chains sequenced from a single sample in a study of blood T cell repertoires in COVID-19. TCRdb's copy holds only in-frame clones and misses some; the assay was immunoSEQ multiplex PCR. This sample has roughly 86,000 clones, with around four fifths found just once. Sequenced input: peripheral blood. All receptors derive from a man aged 45-65 years with acute or convalescent COVID-19.

V usage is TRBV18 and J usage is TRBJ2-7, with 9 positions matching TRBD1. CDR3 size: 17 residues. Trimming cost V 2 bases and J 1 base; bases outside gene matches: 9. CDR1 and CDR2 from the germline V gene are KGHSH and LQKENI. Here the CDR3 DNA reads TGTGCCAGCTCACCAAGAACAGGGACAGGGCCTTCCTACGAGCAGTACTTC. Residues: CASSPRTGTGPSYEQYF.

The V gene is TRBV12-3 or TRBV12-4, the J gene TRBJ1-1; D is ambiguous. This CDR3 is 13 amino acids long. Trimming took 2 bases from V and 4 from J, leaving 8 bases between them. CDR3 amino acids: CASSLTQATEAFF. The CDR3 bases are TGTGCCAGCAGTTTAACCCAAGCCACTGAAGCTTTCTTT.

The chain uses TRBV5-1 and TRBJ2-4, with 11 bases identical to TRBD1. The CDR3 loop spans 14 amino acids. Germline loops: CDR1 SGHRS, CDR2 YFSETQ. V shed 4 bases and J 9 bases; nucleotides not matched to a gene: 6. The CDR3 loop is CASSPGTGGAIQYF. For the CDR3, the DNA is TGCGCCAGCAGCCCCGGGACAGGGGGTGCCATTCAGTACTTC.

For the CDR3, the DNA is TGCAGCGTTGTTCTGCGAACGAGGCCTGAAGCTTTCTTT. Translated: CSVVLRTRPEAFF. The chain carries TRBV29-1 and TRBJ1-1; D is ambiguous. V was pared by 4 bases and J by 6 bases, with 15 bases between. The CDR3 consists of 13 residues. Per the germline V gene, CDR1 is SQVTM and CDR2 is ANQGSEA.

This clone appeared once. The chain employs TRBV6-5 and TRBJ2-5, with 12 bases aligning to TRBD2. CDR1 MNHEY and CDR2 SVGAGI come from the germline V gene. This CDR3 has 15 amino acids. V gave up 6 bases and J gave up 7 bases; unmatched junction bases: 9. The CDR3 spells CASRKTSGGPPTQYF. CDR3 sequence (DNA): TGTGCCAGCAGAAAGACTAGCGGGGGCCCCCCGACCCAGTACTTC.

A few counts support this clone. The J gene is TRBJ2-2, the V gene TRBV3-1 (or the pseudogene TRBV3-2); D gene uncertain. V gave up 6 bases and J gave up 5 bases, with 7 bases separating them. Germline V lookup: CDR1 LGHDT, CDR2 YNNKEL (reference sequence). The CDR3 sequence is 12 residues long. The CDR3 sequence: CASRTSTGELFF. In nucleotides, the CDR3 is TGTGCCAGCAGGACATCTACCGGGGAGCTGTTTTTT.

The rearrangement uses TRBV6-5 and TRBJ2-7; the D gene is possibly TRBD1 (6 bases). Germline V gene sequence: CDR1 MNHEY, CDR2 SVGAGI. The ends were cut back, 6 bases at V and 4 bases at J, with 16 bases in the middle. The CDR3 is 14 residues long. CDR3 coding DNA: TGTGCCAGCAGCCGGCAGGGGCGAGGGTACGAGCAGTACTTC. Amino acid sequence: CASSRQGRGYEQYF.

The gene calls are TRBV5-4 and TRBJ2-7, with 11 bases lining up with TRBD1. The CDR3 covers 15 residues. Germline assignment: CDR1 SGHNT and CDR2 YYREEE (reference sequence). The V gene end was trimmed by 4 bases and the J gene end by 3 bases; junction bases not matched to a gene: 6. The CDR3 coding sequence is TGTGCCAGCAGCACGGGACAGGGGGAGTTCTACGAGCAGTACTTC. Encoded protein: CASSTGQGEFYEQYF. The variable domain in full, with the rest retrieved from reference TRBV5-4 and TRBJ2-7, is ETGVTQSPTHLIKTRGQQVTLRCSSQSGHNTVSWYQQALGQGPQFIFQYYREEENGRGNFPPRFSGLQFPNYSSELNVNALELDDSALYLCASSTGQGEFYEQYFGPGTRLTVT.

CDR3 region: CASSPGSRGGNTEAFF. The CDR3 DNA sequence: TGTGCCAGCAGTCCCGGTTCGCGCGGCGGCAACACTGAAGCTTTCTTT. V gene TRBV6-2 or TRBV6-3 combines with J gene TRBJ1-1; D unclear. With 5 bases removed from V and 2 bases from J, the gap between germline ends came to 18 bases. The length of the CDR3 is 16 residues. Germline lookup yields CDR1 MNHEY and CDR2 SVGEGT.